The 8 T cell receptor beta chains in this list originate from one sample, sequenced in a study of blood T cells in healthy people across ages. Using a J-beta primer mix together with a sample-barcoded 5' primer, a second PCR was run for about 7 to 12 cycles. TCRdb reanalysed the 5' RACE reads using MiXCR and keeps one entry per CDR3 protein. The sample lists approximately 1.5 million distinct CDR3 sequences, about 31% occurring once. Sequenced: blood. These receptors were taken from a woman in her thirties in good health.

About this clonotype itself: Being one base from a much bigger clone, this may be a read error. The rearrangement uses TRBV11-2 and TRBJ2-7; D is unresolved. The DNA end is more similar to TRBJ2-5, so the J call may be wrong. CDR1 is SGHAT and CDR2 is FQNNGV in the germline V gene. This CDR3 contains 13 residues. This CDR3 reads CASSLNNQGTQYF. The CDR3 region has the DNA TGTGCCAGCAGCTTAAACAATCAAGGGACCCAGTACTTC.

V usage is TRBV15 and J usage is TRBJ1-2; no clear D gene. The CDR3 totals 14 residues. Germline V gene data show CDR1 as LNHNV and CDR2 as YYDKDF (reference sequence). V was clipped by 0 bases and J by 8 bases, with 13 bases between them. The CDR3 loop reads CATSRDRLRHGYTF. The DNA of the CDR3 is TGTGCCACCAGCAGAGATCGGTTGCGGCACGGCTACACCTTC. Together with reference TRBV15 and TRBJ1-2, the CDR3 gives the full variable domain: DAMVIQNPRYQVTQFGKPVTLSCSQTLNHNVMYWYQQKSSQAPKLLFHYYDKDFNNEADTPDNFQSRRPNTSFCFLDIRSPGLGDTAMYLCATSRDRLRHGYTFGSGTRLTVV.

The table lists this clonotype with many counts. The chain employs TRBV13 and TRBJ1-2; the match to TRBD1 covers 10 bases. The V and J ends lost 5 bases and 5 bases, in that order; junction bases with no gene match: 11. This CDR3 is built from 16 residues. The germline V gene has CDR1 PRHDT and CDR2 FYEKMQ (reference sequence). The CDR3 is CASSRAGTGAKYGYTF. CDR3 nucleotides: TGTGCCAGCAGCCGTGCCGGGACAGGGGCCAAATATGGCTACACCTTC. Combining the CDR3 with reference TRBV13 and TRBJ1-2 gives the whole variable domain AAGVIQSPRHLIKEKRETATLKCYPIPRHDTVYWYQQGPGQDPQFLISFYEKMQSDKGSIPDRFSAQQFSDYHSELNMSSLELGDSALYFCASSRAGTGAKYGYTFGSGTRLTVV.

The rearrangement uses TRBV7-8 and TRBJ2-3; the match to TRBD2 covers 10 bases. Germline trimming cut 2 bases from V and 3 bases from J; bases unmatched to any gene: 5. The CDR3 covers 16 residues. Germline CDR1 and CDR2: SGHVS and FQNEAQ. Here the CDR3 DNA reads TGTGCCAGCAGCTTATTTAGCGGGGGGCCGACAGATACGCAGTATTTT. Residues: CASSLFSGGPTDTQYF. Combining the CDR3 with reference TRBV7-8 and TRBJ2-3 gives the whole variable domain GAGVSQSPRYKVAKRGQDVALRCDPISGHVSLFWYQQALGQGPEFLTYFQNEAQLDKSGLPSDRFFAERPEGSVSTLKIQRTQQEDSAVYLCASSLFSGGPTDTQYFGPGTRLTVL.

This clonotype was seen at least ten times. The genes are TRBV29-1 and TRBJ2-1; TRBD1 matches at 8 bases. The CDR3 runs 13 residues. J gave up 9 bases and V 5 bases, and 9 bases lay outside the gene matches. CDR1 is SQVTM, CDR2 ANQGSEA, per germline. CDR3 sequence: CSVYIPGGGEQFF. CDR3 DNA sequence: TGCAGCGTTTACATCCCAGGGGGCGGTGAGCAGTTCTTC.

This clonotype has only a few counts. The chain carries TRBV29-1 and TRBJ1-5, with 7 positions matching TRBD1. Trimming at V came to 4 bases and at J to 6 bases, leaving 12 bases not matched to a gene. The germline gives CDR1 SQVTM, CDR2 ANQGSEA. CDR3 length: 15 amino acids. CDR3 region: CSVAPMEQGSQPQHF. The CDR3 DNA sequence: TGCAGCGTTGCCCCGATGGAACAGGGGAGTCAGCCCCAGCATTTT.

The chain has TRBV5-1 and TRBJ2-7; TRBD1 matches 7 bases. The CDR3 runs 14 residues. CDR1 SGHRS and CDR2 YFSETQ come from the germline V gene. After removal of 6 bases from V and 1 base from J, the junction contained 7 bases not matched to a gene. CDR3 sequence: CASTEGASSYEQYF. The CDR3 coding sequence is TGCGCCAGCACCGAGGGGGCAAGTTCCTACGAGCAGTACTTC.

The chain carries TRBV28 and TRBJ1-1; D gene ambiguous. The CDR3 contains 13 residues. The V and J ends lost 6 bases and 11 bases respectively, with 19 bases between them. CDR1 MDHEN and CDR2 SYDVKM come from the germline V gene. CDR3 loop: CASRLQTALRAFF. The CDR3 DNA sequence: TGTGCCAGCAGGTTACAGACGGCCCTACGGGCTTTCTTT.